The 32 T cell receptor beta chains below all came from one sample that was sequenced in a study of T cells in Graves' hyperthyroidism and ophthalmopathy. The source material, RNA transcripts, was used to amplify TCR beta CDR3 regions. Primed by the HTBI set, a first-round RT-PCR was run on the TCR CDR3. Using its own MiXCR run on the multiplex PCR reads, TCRdb lists one record per CDR3 protein. Altogether approximately 530,000 distinct CDR3 sequences are present, less than 20% being singletons, with the ten largest covering roughly 47%. The source material was blood. The receptors stem from a man aged 40-49 years with Graves' ophthalmopathy.

The chain couples TRBV20-1 to TRBJ1-2; 11 positions match TRBD1. The germline V gene has CDR1 DFQATT and CDR2 SNEGSKA (reference sequence). Losses at the gene ends were 6 bases for V and 7 bases for J; bases not matched to a gene: 19. The CDR3 spans 17 residues. The CDR3 region has the DNA TGCAGTGCCAACTCCGGGACAGGGGGATTGACGTTCGGTGGCTACACCTTC. Translating it yields CSANSGTGGLTFGGYTF.

The J gene is TRBJ1-2, the V gene TRBV10-3; D remains ambiguous. V was trimmed by 8 bases and J by 1 base, leaving 11 bases between them. Per germline, CDR1 ENHRY and CDR2 SYGVKD. This CDR3 region has 13 residues. The CDR3 nucleotides are TGTGCCATCGGGGAGAGAGGTAACTATGGCTACACCTTC. The encoded protein is CAIGERGNYGYTF.

The chain recombines TRBV7-3 with TRBJ1-4; TRBD1 agrees at 7 bases. From germline, CDR1 is SGHTA and CDR2 FQGTGA. This CDR3 contains 14 residues. V lost 6 bases, J lost 5 bases, and 6 bases stayed unmatched. In DNA, the CDR3 is TGTGCCAGCAGGTGGACAGGTTTAAATGAAAAACTGTTTTTT. Its translation: CASRWTGLNEKLFF. The full variable domain, with the rest looked up from reference TRBV7-3 and TRBJ1-4, is GAGVSQTPSNKVTEKGKYVELRCDPISGHTALYWYRQSLGQGPEFLIYFQGTGAADDSGLPNDRFFAVRPEGSVSTLKIQRTERGDSAVYLCASRWTGLNEKLFFGSGTQLSVL.

This clonotype was seen many times. The genes are TRBV3-1 and TRBJ2-3; D is unresolved. The CDR3 consists of 12 residues. The germline V gene encodes CDR1 LGHDT and CDR2 YNNKEL (reference sequence). V lost 8 bases, J lost 3 bases, and 9 bases lay in between. As DNA, the CDR3 is TGTGCCAGCCGTAAAGAAACAGATACGCAGTATTTT. Translating it yields CASRKETDTQYF.

This clonotype was detected only a few times. The rearrangement joins TRBV20-1 to TRBJ2-1, with 7 positions matching TRBD2. The CDR3 runs to 15 residues. V lost 4 bases and J lost 4; bases outside the gene matches: 10. In germline, CDR1 is DFQATT, CDR2 SNEGSKA (reference sequence). The CDR3 sequence is CSATPQERGYNEQFF. The CDR3 nucleotides read TGCAGTGCTACTCCTCAGGAGCGGGGATACAATGAGCAGTTCTTC.

On this clonotype: With a much larger clone just one base away, this may be a read error. This chain links TRBV28 with TRBJ2-4; 8 nucleotides match TRBD2. The CDR3 covers 17 residues. CDR1 MDHEN and CDR2 SYDVKM come from the germline V gene. CDR3 in DNA: TGTGCCAGCAGTCTACCCTCAGCGGGAGCGGGCAAAAACATTCAGCACTTC. It translates to CASSLPSAGAGKNIQHF.

This clonotype was counted only a few times. The chain recombines TRBV10-3 with TRBJ1-4; D is possibly TRBD1 (5 bases). This CDR3 comprises 13 residues. Germline V gives CDR1 ENHRY, CDR2 SYGVKD. Trimming pared 6 bases from V and 1 base from J, leaving 6 bases between. CDR3: CAISGGTNEKLFF. The CDR3 bases are TGTGCCATCAGCGGGGGAACTAATGAAAAACTGTTTTTT.

This clonotype was observed at least ten times. The chain carries TRBV7-2 and TRBJ2-2; TRBD2 is a possible D gene (6 bases). The CDR3 loop spans 14 amino acids. CDR1 SGHTA and CDR2 FQGNSA come from the germline V gene. V lost 2 bases to trimming and J lost 7 bases, with 11 bases between them. For the CDR3, the DNA is TGTGCCAGCAGCTTATCGGTCGGGAGCGGGGAGCTGTTTTTT. It specifies CASSLSVGSGELFF.

This chain's CDR3 is CSGGTSGSWETQYF. The CDR3 DNA reads as TGCAGCGGCGGGACTAGCGGGAGTTGGGAGACCCAGTACTTC. V gene TRBV29-1 combines with J gene TRBJ2-5; TRBD2 aligns across 14 bases. The trim removed 7 bases at V and 5 bases at J, leaving 6 bases unmatched. Looked up from germline, CDR1 is SQVTM and CDR2 is ANQGSEA. This CDR3 contains 14 residues.

Turning to this clonotype: A much larger clone differs by one base, so this may be a read error. The V call is TRBV2, the J call TRBJ2-7, with 7 bases aligning to TRBD1. Per germline, CDR1 SNHLY and CDR2 FYNNEI. CDR3 size: 16 residues. In nucleotides, the CDR3 is TGTGCCAACAGTGAAGGGGGCTGGACTTCTTCCTACGAGCAGTACTTC. It yields the protein CANSEGGWTSSYEQYF.

This clonotype occurred a few times. The chain is built from TRBV9 and TRBJ2-1, with a weak D call TRBD1 (6 bases). This CDR3 has 16 amino acids. CDR1 SGDLS and CDR2 YYNGEE come from the germline V gene. The V end lost 0 bases, the J end lost 4 bases, and 14 bases lay between the germline ends. CDR3 sequence (DNA): TGTGCCAGCAGCGTAGTGGAGAGGGGGTGGTACAATGAGCAGTTCTTC. Residues: CASSVVERGWYNEQFF.

This clonotype occurred a few times. The chain has TRBV12-3 or TRBV12-4 and TRBJ1-1; D ambiguous. The length of the CDR3 is 11 residues. V was shortened by 6 bases and J by 7 bases, with 9 bases between the two germline ends. For the CDR3, the DNA is TGTGCCAGCAGAGGGCCCGTTGAAGCTTTCTTT. This gives the protein CASRGPVEAFF.

This clonotype was picked up many times. The chain carries TRBV10-3 and TRBJ2-3; 7 bases fit TRBD1. The V segment lost 6 bases and the J segment 0 bases; nucleotides outside the gene matches: 9. CDR1 and CDR2 (germline): ENHRY, SYGVKD. This CDR3 has 16 residues. CDR3 in amino acids: CAISLLGQSSTDTQYF. In DNA, the CDR3 is TGTGCCATCAGCCTATTGGGACAGTCGAGCACAGATACGCAGTATTTT.

Many counts were recorded for this clonotype. The chain carries TRBV6-6 and TRBJ2-7, with D unclear. The length of the CDR3 is 16 residues. The V gene's germline CDR1 is MNHNY and CDR2 SVGAGI (reference sequence). V lost 2 bases to trimming and J lost 5 bases, with 19 bases between them. The CDR3, as DNA: TGTGCCAGCAGTTACGATCGGTCCCACCCGCTAGACGAGCAGTACTTC. Encoded protein: CASSYDRSHPLDEQYF.

This clonotype has a handful of counts. The CDR3 loop reads CAWSGPGEVSQYF. The CDR3 DNA is TGTGCCTGGAGTGGACCTGGGGAGGTCTCCCAGTACTTC. This chain connects TRBV30 to TRBJ2-5; a possible D gene is TRBD2 (6 bases). Trimming left V 1 base short and J 9 bases short, with 15 bases between. The CDR3 runs to 13 residues. From germline, CDR1 is GTSNPN and CDR2 SVGIG (reference sequence). The full variable domain, with the rest looked up from reference TRBV30 and TRBJ2-5, is SQTIHQWPATLVQPVGSPLSLECTVEGTSNPNLYWYRQAAGRGLQLLFYSVGIGQISSEVPQNLSASRPQDRQFILSSKKLLLSDSGFYLCAWSGPGEVSQYFGPGTRLLVL.

The sample holds a few counts of this clonotype. The V and J genes are TRBV7-6 and TRBJ2-5; D possibly corresponds to TRBD2 (5 bases). V lost 6 bases and J 4 bases, leaving 12 bases between the germline ends. The V gene's germline CDR1 is SGHVS and CDR2 FNYEAQ. There are 13 residues in the CDR3. The CDR3 DNA is TGTGCCAGCAGTGGAGGACTGGTAGAGACCCAGTACTTC. Amino acid sequence: CASSGGLVETQYF.

V is TRBV5-4 and J is TRBJ2-7, with D possibly matching TRBD2 (6 bases). The V end lost 0 bases, the J end lost 2 bases, and 12 bases lay between the germline ends. The CDR3 runs to 15 residues. Germline V lookup: CDR1 SGHNT, CDR2 YYREEE (reference sequence). In DNA, the CDR3 is TGTGCCAGCAGCTTGGGGGGGACTCTTCCCTACGAGCAGTACTTC. Translated, it gives CASSLGGTLPYEQYF.

The chain has TRBV20-1 and TRBJ1-6; D not certain. The CDR3 sequence is 17 residues long. Per germline, CDR1 DFQATT and CDR2 SNEGSKA (reference sequence). The V and J ends lost 0 bases and 0 bases respectively, with 12 bases between them. The CDR3 region is CSARDRQDTSYNSPLHF. The CDR3 DNA follows: TGCAGTGCTAGAGATAGGCAGGATACCTCCTATAATTCACCCCTCCACTTT.

This clonotype was seen once. This chain uses TRBV5-1 with TRBJ1-1; 10 positions match TRBD1. Germline-derived CDR1 and CDR2 are SGHRS and YFSETQ. The CDR3 is made up of 17 amino acids. The trim removed 0 bases at V and 5 bases at J, leaving 10 bases unmatched. The CDR3 sequence is CASSLVGQGSWVTEAFF. Written as DNA, the CDR3 is TGCGCCAGCAGCTTGGTGGGACAGGGGAGTTGGGTTACTGAAGCTTTCTTT.

This CDR3 is CASSARDSEAFF. CDR3 coding DNA: TGTGCCAGCAGCGCCCGGGACAGTGAAGCTTTCTTT. The chain links TRBV9 to TRBJ1-1; 7 bases agree with TRBD1. Germline V CDR1 and CDR2: SGDLS, YYNGEE. Unmatched junction bases numbered 3, after V lost 3 bases and J lost 7 bases. The CDR3 loop spans 12 amino acids.

This clonotype was counted only a few times. The chain couples TRBV6-1 to TRBJ1-6; D is possibly TRBD1 (5 bases). CDR1 and CDR2 (germline): MNHNS, SASEGT. The CDR3 consists of 14 residues. V was clipped by 7 bases and J by 7 bases, with 14 bases between them. The CDR3: CASKIREGNSPLHF. Written as DNA, the CDR3 is TGTGCCAGCAAGATCAGGGAGGGGAATTCACCCCTCCACTTT.

This clonotype was detected a few times. The genes are TRBV3-1 and TRBJ1-2; D remains ambiguous. Germline loops: CDR1 LGHDT, CDR2 YNNKEL (reference sequence). Trimming pared 4 bases from V and 6 bases from J, leaving 6 bases between. This CDR3 is 11 amino acids long. CDR3 residues: CASSLKNGYTF. DNA of the CDR3: TGTGCCAGCAGCCTAAAGAATGGCTACACCTTC.

The sample holds many counts of this clonotype. The chain couples TRBV3-1 to TRBJ2-2, with TRBD2 matching over 9 bases. The CDR3 has 14 residues. With V trimmed by 4 bases and J by 4 bases, 1 base remained unmatched. CDR1 LGHDT and CDR2 YNNKEL come from the germline V gene (reference sequence). The CDR3 reads CASSRGRVTGELFF. The CDR3, as DNA: TGTGCCAGCAGCCGCGGGAGGGTCACCGGGGAGCTGTTTTTT.

The chain joins TRBV10-1 to TRBJ2-3; D possibly corresponds to TRBD2 (5 bases). CDR3 size: 16 residues. From germline, CDR1 is WNHNN and CDR2 SYGVQD (reference sequence). Trimming took 5 bases from V and 2 from J, leaving 17 bases between them. The CDR3 spells CASSRAAGGPTDTQYF. CDR3 sequence (DNA): TGCGCCAGCAGTAGGGCGGCAGGAGGTCCCACAGATACGCAGTATTTT.

The chain combines TRBV6-1 with TRBJ1-1, with 7 bases matching TRBD1. The germline V gene has CDR1 MNHNS and CDR2 SASEGT. J gave up 3 bases and V 6 bases, and 10 bases lay outside the gene matches. The CDR3 totals 15 residues. The CDR3 spells CASRNRGLGDTEAFF. The CDR3 DNA sequence: TGTGCCAGCAGAAACAGGGGTCTGGGAGACACTGAAGCTTTCTTT.

This clonotype occurred a few times. The chain employs TRBV6-1 and TRBJ2-7; no firm D call. The germline gives CDR1 MNHNS, CDR2 SASEGT. V was shortened by 7 bases and J by 6 bases, with 16 bases between the two germline ends. This CDR3 comprises 13 residues. The CDR3 region is CASTQPPATEQYF. The CDR3 DNA sequence: TGTGCCAGCACCCAGCCCCCAGCGACCGAGCAGTACTTC.

This clonotype was observed a few times. The chain joins TRBV7-3 to TRBJ1-5; TRBD1 might be the D (6 bases). Germline lookup yields CDR1 SGHTA and CDR2 FQGTGA. The CDR3 has 15 residues. Trimming took off 5 bases at V and 6 bases at J, with 17 bases between the two ends. Written as DNA, the CDR3 is TGTGCCAGCAGCCCTCCCCCCGGGGGCGTTCAGCCCCAGCATTTT. This translates into CASSPPPGGVQPQHF.

This clonotype was detected ten times or more. The CDR3 spells CASSPYTGAGNQPQHF. The CDR3, as DNA: TGTGCCAGCAGCCCCTACACAGGGGCAGGGAATCAGCCCCAGCATTTT. The rearrangement joins TRBV11-2 to TRBJ1-5; the match to TRBD1 covers 7 bases. CDR1 and CDR2 (germline): SGHAT, FQNNGV. This CDR3 has 16 amino acids. After removal of 5 bases from V and 4 bases from J, the junction contained 11 bases not matched to a gene.

This chain uses TRBV6-1 with TRBJ2-2; 8 nucleotides line up with TRBD2. CDR1 MNHNS and CDR2 SASEGT come from the germline V gene. V shed 10 bases and J 7 bases; nucleotides not matched to a gene: 11. The CDR3 is made up of 14 amino acids. In nucleotides, the CDR3 is TGTGCCATTAGCAGCGGGGGCGCTGGCGGGGAGCTGTTTTTT. Translating gives CAISSGGAGGELFF.

This clonotype was counted once. The V and J genes are TRBV7-2 and TRBJ2-7; 11 nucleotides match TRBD1. CDR3 length equals 15 residues. Germline V gives CDR1 SGHTA, CDR2 FQGNSA. With V trimmed by 3 bases and J by 3 bases, 4 bases remained unmatched. The CDR3 DNA follows: TGTGCCAGCAGCTTTGGGACAGGGGGAGGCTACGAGCAGTACTTC. It codes for CASSFGTGGGYEQYF. The full variable domain, rest sourced from reference TRBV7-2 and TRBJ2-7, is GAGVSQSPSNKVTEKGKDVELRCDPISGHTALYWYRQSLGQGLEFLIYFQGNSAPDKSGLPSDRFSAERTGGSVSTLTIQRTQQEDSAVYLCASSFGTGGGYEQYFGPGTRLTVT.

The chain recombines TRBV11-2 with TRBJ1-1; 10 positions agree with TRBD1. V lost 4 bases, J lost 8 bases, and 7 bases stayed unmatched. The germline V gene has CDR1 SGHAT and CDR2 FQNNGV. This CDR3 is 14 amino acids long. CDR3: CASSSGTGAEEAFF. In nucleotides, the CDR3 is TGTGCCAGCAGCTCGGGGACAGGGGCCGAGGAAGCTTTCTTT.

The table lists this clonotype with a few counts. A clone one base away is much larger, so this may be a read error. V gene TRBV6-5 combines with J gene TRBJ1-1; the D gene is possibly TRBD1 (5 bases). The V gene's germline CDR1 is MNHEY and CDR2 SVGAGI. This CDR3 contains 19 residues. V lost 0 bases, J lost 4 bases, and 24 bases lay in between. The CDR3 DNA follows: TGTGCCAGCAGTTACTCGAGCCGGGACCCCCTTGGGGGACTCACTGAAGCTTTCTTT. Its protein is CASSYSSRDPLGGLTEAFF.